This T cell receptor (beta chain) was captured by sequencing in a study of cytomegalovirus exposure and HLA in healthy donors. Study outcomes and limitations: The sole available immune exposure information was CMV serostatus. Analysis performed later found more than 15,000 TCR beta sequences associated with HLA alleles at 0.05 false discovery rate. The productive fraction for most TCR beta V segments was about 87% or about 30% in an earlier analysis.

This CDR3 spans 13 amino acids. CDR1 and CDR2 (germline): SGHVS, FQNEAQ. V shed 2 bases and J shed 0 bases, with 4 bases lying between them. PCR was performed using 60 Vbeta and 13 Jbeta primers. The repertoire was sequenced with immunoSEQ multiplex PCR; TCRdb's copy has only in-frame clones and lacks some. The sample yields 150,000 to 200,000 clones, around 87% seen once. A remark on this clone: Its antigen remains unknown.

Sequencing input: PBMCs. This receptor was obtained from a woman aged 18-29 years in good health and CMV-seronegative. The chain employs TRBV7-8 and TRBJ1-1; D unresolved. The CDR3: CASSLPMNTEAFF. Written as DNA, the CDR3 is TGTGCCAGCAGCTTACCTATGAACACTGAAGCTTTCTTT.